A selection of T cell receptor beta chains follows, all from one sample in a study of cytomegalovirus exposure and HLA in healthy donors. Some clones are missing from TCRdb's copy, which holds only in-frame ones; the method was immunoSEQ multiplex PCR. The table includes roughly 150,000 clones, around 80% detected once. The sample consisted of PBMCs. The receptor set was obtained from a female donor in good health and CMV-seronegative. CDR3s leave out the opening cysteine and the closing phenylalanine or tryptophan. D genes are given only for firm matches. Clone size is given for some rows only: seen once, a few or many times, or a class if the clone is expanded.

V: TRBV10-2; D: .; J: .; size: once; CDR3: ASSESKIYEQY
V: TRBV27; D: TRBD1; J: TRBJ1-6; size: .; CDR3: ASSPPRTGISSYNSPLH
V: TRBV7-2; D: .; J: TRBJ2-6; size: .; CDR3: ASSFKRDRSSGANVLT
V: TRBV28; D: TRBD2; J: TRBJ2-4; size: .; CDR3: ASSPGTTKY
V: TRBV5-4; D: TRBD2; J: TRBJ2-5; size: .; CDR3: ASSTGTSANRGTQY
V: TRBV6-5; D: .; J: TRBJ2-7; size: .; CDR3: ASSYSARWAFHEQY
V: TRBV7-9; D: TRBD2; J: TRBJ2-5; size: .; CDR3: ASSDNLAGETQY
V: TRBV6-6; D: .; J: TRBJ1-4; size: few; CDR3: ASSSPQGTPLGKLF
V: TRBV5-1; D: .; J: TRBJ1-4; size: .; CDR3: ASSLADRTNEKLF
V: TRBV5-1; D: .; J: TRBJ1-2; size: .; CDR3: ASSFTRGSRGYT
V: TRBV11-2; D: .; J: TRBJ1-6; size: .; CDR3: ASSPFGGSPLH
V: TRBV4-1; D: TRBD2; J: TRBJ2-3; size: .; CDR3: ASSKAGGPNTDTQY
V: TRBV7-9; D: TRBD2; J: TRBJ2-7; size: few; CDR3: ASSLGGTGGYEQY
V: TRBV4-1; D: .; J: TRBJ1-2; size: few; CDR3: ASSLVQGNYGYT
V: TRBV6-4; D: .; J: TRBJ1-2; size: .; CDR3: ASSDGTGGYGYT
V: TRBV14; D: TRBD2; J: TRBJ2-5; size: .; CDR3: ASSHQSGLAGAETQY
V: TRBV28; D: TRBD1; J: TRBJ2-5; size: .; CDR3: ASSRAGGRETQY
V: TRBV5-4; D: .; J: TRBJ1-2; size: .; CDR3: ASSLDIYGYT
V: TRBV19; D: .; J: TRBJ1-2; size: .; CDR3: ASSIMGGEGYGYT
V: TRBV12-5; D: TRBD1; J: TRBJ1-5; size: .; CDR3: ATTIQMTGNWSQPQH
V: TRBV27; D: .; J: TRBJ2-2; size: few; CDR3: ASREDRYTGELF
V: TRBV28; D: TRBD2; J: TRBJ2-7; size: .; CDR3: ASSPTSGPNYEQY
V: TRBV7-9; D: .; J: TRBJ1-1; size: .; CDR3: ASSSNLGVITEAF
V: TRBV11-3; D: .; J: TRBJ2-3; size: .; CDR3: ASSLGMGSSTDTQY
V: TRBV11-2; D: .; J: TRBJ2-1; size: few; CDR3: ASSLVVYNEQF
V: TRBV7-2; D: TRBD1; J: TRBJ2-7; size: .; CDR3: ASSERQGYEQY
V: TRBV4-1; D: TRBD1; J: TRBJ1-6; size: .; CDR3: ASSLGQGYNSPLH
V: TRBV4-3; D: TRBD1; J: TRBJ1-2; size: .; CDR3: ASSRGGTGYGYT
V: TRBV5-1; D: .; J: TRBJ2-3; size: .; CDR3: ASSPIGTDTRY
V: TRBV18; D: TRBD2; J: TRBJ2-2; size: .; CDR3: ASSWTRNTGELF
V: TRBV11-2; D: .; J: TRBJ1-1; size: .; CDR3: ASSPRLANTEAF
V: TRBV7-2; D: TRBD1; J: TRBJ1-2; size: .; CDR3: ASSLGQGAGYT
V: TRBV9; D: .; J: TRBJ1-2; size: few; CDR3: ASSVGADGYT
V: TRBV7-8; D: .; J: TRBJ1-2; size: .; CDR3: ASSLGGRGYT
V: TRBV4-3; D: TRBD1; J: TRBJ1-1; size: .; CDR3: ASSQTGKTEAF
V: TRBV28; D: .; J: TRBJ1-5; size: few; CDR3: ASSLVGRQPQH